The clone carrying this TCR beta chain was picked up a small number of times. The data are from a study of T-cell memory formation after mild COVID-19. The length of the CDR3 is 15 residues. The V gene lost 6 bases and the J gene lost 7 bases, with 21 bases spanning the gap. From germline, CDR1 is MNHNS and CDR2 SASEGT. MiXCR was run by TCRdb on the 5' RACE reads, yielding one entry per CDR3 protein. The sample shows about 400,000 distinct CDR3 sequences, less than 25% of them seen only once. The sample was PBMCs or a T cell subset sorted from them (not recorded which). J is TRBJ1-2 and V is TRBV6-1, with a tentative D call TRBD1 (6 bases). The sequence derives from an adult woman who had mild COVID-19 (a few samples of this study predate the infection). Cell type and time point are not known. As DNA, the CDR3 is TGTGCCAGCAGCACCCGACAGGATCCCTCCCTTGGCTACACCTTC. Its protein is CASSTRQDPSLGYTF.